These 10 T cell receptor beta chains were all obtained from the same sample, sequenced in a study of shared clonotypes between healthy human individuals. Data came from immunoSEQ multiplex PCR; TCRdb stores just in-frame clones and leaves some out. In the table there are more than 1.2 million clones, approximately 98.5% of which are singletons. Material: naive CD4+ T cells sorted from blood. This sample's subset: CD45RA+ positively selected. The receptor set was obtained from a man in his thirties or forties in good health.

This chain joins TRBV6-5 and TRBJ2-7; D is unclear. The V and J ends lost 5 bases and 0 bases respectively, with 11 bases between them. Germline V gives CDR1 MNHEY, CDR2 SVGAGI. CDR3 length: 14 residues. CDR3 protein: CASSHRRDSYEQYF. The DNA for the CDR3 is TGTGCCAGCAGTCACCGAAGGGACTCCTACGAGCAGTACTTC.

This sequence joins TRBV19 and TRBJ2-7; no definite D call. Germline CDR1 LNHDA, CDR2 SQIVND (reference sequence). The CDR3 contains 13 residues. V was pared by 5 bases and J by 2 bases, with 10 bases between. The CDR3 coding sequence is TGTGCCAGTAGTCCACCGGGCCCCTACGAGCAGTACTTC. Amino acid sequence: CASSPPGPYEQYF.

The V gene is TRBV5-1, the J gene TRBJ2-7; 9 positions agree with TRBD1. CDR1 and CDR2 from the germline V gene are SGHRS and YFSETQ. The CDR3 contains 18 residues. V dropped 0 bases and J dropped 1; count of bases not matched to a gene: 11. In DNA, the CDR3 is TGCGCCAGCAGCTTGGGACTCTCTGACAGGGGGAGGTCCTACGAGCAGTACTTC. It codes for CASSLGLSDRGRSYEQYF.

The V and J genes are TRBV18 and TRBJ1-1; unclear D gene. Trimming stripped 1 base from V and 7 bases from J, with 7 bases between. The CDR3 is 12 residues long. Germline V gene sequence: CDR1 KGHSH, CDR2 LQKENI. The CDR3 is CASSPQGYEAFF. The CDR3 DNA reads as TGTGCCAGCTCACCACAAGGCTATGAAGCTTTCTTT. The whole variable domain, filled in from reference TRBV18 and TRBJ1-1, reads NAGVMQNPRHLVRRRGQEARLRCSPMKGHSHVYWYRQLPEEGLKFMVYLQKENIIDESGMPKERFSAEFPKEGPSILRIQQVVRGDSAAYFCASSPQGYEAFFGQGTRLTVV.

This chain uses TRBV18 with TRBJ2-5; D is undetermined. This CDR3 region has 13 residues. The ends were cut back, 5 bases at V and 1 base at J, with 8 bases in the middle. The V gene's germline CDR1 is KGHSH and CDR2 LQKENI. CDR3 loop: CASSSLAQETQYF. The CDR3 DNA sequence: TGTGCCAGCTCAAGTCTCGCCCAAGAGACCCAGTACTTC.

This chain joins TRBV7-9 and TRBJ1-5, with TRBD1 as a possible D gene (6 bases). The V gene's germline CDR1 is SEHNR and CDR2 FQNEAQ (reference sequence). This CDR3 comprises 15 residues. V was clipped by 5 bases and J by 2 bases, with 13 bases between them. CDR3 DNA: TGTGCCAGCAGCCCAAGGGGGGGCCGCAATCAGCCCCAGCATTTT. It specifies CASSPRGGRNQPQHF.

The rearrangement links TRBV5-4 to TRBJ2-7; 14 positions match TRBD2. CDR3 size: 16 residues. Germline CDR1 is SGHNT and CDR2 is YYREEE (reference sequence). Trimming removed 4 bases from V and 5 bases from J; junction bases left unmatched: 8. The CDR3 region is CASSPGTSGSPNEQYF. The CDR3 DNA follows: TGTGCCAGCAGCCCGGGGACTAGCGGGAGCCCAAACGAGCAGTACTTC.

The chain carries TRBV5-1 and TRBJ2-2; D possibly corresponds to TRBD1 (6 bases). Trimming removed 0 bases from V and 4 bases from J, with 10 bases in between. CDR3 length: 15 residues. Germline-derived CDR1 and CDR2 are SGHRS and YFSETQ. The DNA for the CDR3 is TGCGCCAGCAGCTTGGCGCAGACAGGCACCGGGGAGCTGTTTTTT. Residues: CASSLAQTGTGELFF.

As DNA, the CDR3 is TGCGCCAGCAGCTTGGCAATGGGCTATGGCTACACCTTC. It codes for CASSLAMGYGYTF. The chain carries TRBV5-1 and TRBJ1-2; D remains ambiguous. Germline V gives CDR1 SGHRS, CDR2 YFSETQ. The CDR3 is 13 amino acids. V lost 0 bases and J 4 bases, leaving 7 bases between the germline ends. Full variable domain (missing parts from reference TRBV5-1 and TRBJ1-2): KAGVTQTPRYLIKTRGQQVTLSCSPISGHRSVSWYQQTPGQGLQFLFEYFSETQRNKGNFPGRFSGRQFSNSRSEMNVSTLELGDSALYLCASSLAMGYGYTFGSGTRLTVV.

V and J are TRBV10-2 and TRBJ2-7, with 7 bases lining up with TRBD2. Germline CDR1 reads WSHSY; CDR2 reads SAAADI. The CDR3 covers 12 residues. With 7 bases clipped from V and 6 bases from J, the junction kept 6 bases outside the gene matches. CDR3 residues: CASIAGAGEQYF. Here the CDR3 DNA reads TGCGCCAGCATCGCGGGAGCGGGCGAGCAGTACTTC.